These T cell receptor beta chains were read from a single sample in a study of CD8+ T cells in alopecia areata. The method was immunoSEQ multiplex PCR; TCRdb's version includes in-frame clones alone and lacks a portion of them. The repertoire holds some 95,000 clones, with 40% to 50% as singletons. This specimen consisted of CD8+ T cells sorted from blood, obtained at week 24, from a patient treated with tofacitinib. The receptors shown here come from a human donor with alopecia areata. CDR3s include the opening cysteine and the closing phenylalanine or tryptophan. Each record gives: D gene, clone size, V gene, J gene, CDR3 DNA, CDR3 protein. A D gene is named only where the DNA matches it firmly. A row's size may be missing; if present it is once, few, many or a size class.

TRBD2	NA	TRBV10-3	TRBJ2-3	TGTGCCATCAATCCGCGGGAGGGTACGTCAGATACGCAGTATTTT	CAINPREGTSDTQYF
NA	NA	TRBV27	TRBJ2-3	TGTGCCAGCAGTCACTTGGACAGAACCACAGATACGCAGTATTTT	CASSHLDRTTDTQYF
NA	few	TRBV7-9	TRBJ2-1	TGTGCCAGCAGCTTGGGGATGTACAATGAGCAGTTCTTC	CASSLGMYNEQFF
NA	NA	TRBV7-9	TRBJ2-5	TGTGCCAGCAGCTCCGGCTCAGAGACCCAGTACTTC	CASSSGSETQYF
NA	NA	TRBV6-4	TRBJ2-5	TGTGCCATGTACCAAGAGACCCAGTACTTC	CAMYQETQYF
NA	NA	TRBV30	TRBJ1-1	TGTGCCTGGACCATCGACGGCCTCGGGGTTTTGGGCACTGAAGCTTTCTTT	CAWTIDGLGVLGTEAFF
TRBD2	few	TRBV9	TRBJ2-1	TGTGCCAGCAGCGTAGGTCTAGCGGGAGTGGGCAATGAGCAGTTCTTC	CASSVGLAGVGNEQFF
NA	once	TRBV27	TRBJ2-1	TGTGCCAGCAGTTTATCGATTTATCTCCGGATGGACAATGAGCAGTTCTTC	CASSLSIYLRMDNEQFF
TRBD1	few	TRBV19	TRBJ2-7	TGTGCCACTGCCCCGGGACAGGGCTACGAGCAGTACTTC	CATAPGQGYEQYF
TRBD1	once	TRBV2	TRBJ2-5	TGTGCCAGCAGTGATCTACAGGGGATCCAAGAGACCCAGTACTTC	CASSDLQGIQETQYF
NA	few	TRBV2	TRBJ2-5	TGTGCCAGCAGTCAAATGTCGGGCCCCACTGGGGAGACCCAGTACTTC	CASSQMSGPTGETQYF
NA	NA	TRBV15	TRBJ1-5	TGTGCCACCAGCAGCCCCTCCGAGGGGAATCAGCCCCAGCATTTT	CATSSPSEGNQPQHF
TRBD1	few	TRBV19	TRBJ1-1	TGTGCCAGTAGTTTTGGACAGGAGGCGCTGTTT	CASSFGQEALF
NA	NA	TRBV4-1	TRBJ2-5	TGCGCCAGCAGCCCGGACCTGGTCAAGACCCAGTACTTC	CASSPDLVKTQYF
TRBD1	NA	TRBV19	TRBJ2-2	TGTGCCAGTAGTAGAGGGACAGCGAACACCGGGGAGCTGTTTTTT	CASSRGTANTGELFF
NA	NA	TRBV21-1	TRBJ2-3	TGTGCCAGGACGGACAGACGTTCTGATCGCACAGATACGCAGTATTTT	CARTDRRSDRTDTQYF
TRBD2	few	TRBV7-2	TRBJ2-7	TGTGCCAGCAGCTTATTTGCGGGAGGCTACGAGCAGTACTTC	CASSLFAGGYEQYF
NA	NA	TRBV10-3	TRBJ2-1	TGTGCCATCAGTGAGTCCGACAGAAGCTCCTACAATGAGCAGTTCTTC	CAISESDRSSYNEQFF
NA	NA	TRBV9	TRBJ2-7	TGTGCCAGCAGCGTTGGCTACAGCTCCTACGAGCAGTACTTC	CASSVGYSSYEQYF
TRBD1	NA	TRBV7-8	TRBJ2-7	TGTGCCAGCAGCTTTAGGGGGCGAAGCTCCTACGAGCAGTACTTC	CASSFRGRSSYEQYF
NA	NA	TRBV7-9	TRBJ2-2	TGTGCCAGCAGCTCCACACAAGCGGCGGCTCTGAACACCGGGGAGCTGTTTTTT	CASSSTQAAALNTGELFF
TRBD1	NA	TRBV5-1	TRBJ2-5	TGCGCCAGTACGACAGGGGGTGACCAGTACTTC	CASTTGGDQYF
TRBD2	few	TRBV4-1	TRBJ2-5	TGCGCCAGCAGCACGCGGACTAGCCAAAGTTGGGAGACCCAGTACTTC	CASSTRTSQSWETQYF
NA	NA	TRBV7-3	TRBJ2-5	TGTGCCAGCAGCTTATCTGCGGGTTCGCGGGCGACCCAGTACTTC	CASSLSAGSRATQYF
TRBD2	NA	TRBV27	TRBJ2-7	TGTGCCAGCAGTTTGGCGGGCGGGGGCTCCTACGAGCAGTACTTC	CASSLAGGGSYEQYF
NA	NA	TRBV7-9	TRBJ2-2	TGTGCCAGCAGCTTCGGCGGGGAGCTGTTTTTT	CASSFGGELFF
NA	many	TRBV5-1	TRBJ2-5	TGCGCCAGCAGCTTGGGGGTAGAAGAAGAGACCCAGTACTTC	CASSLGVEEETQYF
TRBD1	NA	TRBV4-1	TRBJ2-7	TGCGCCAGCAGCCAAACCGGGACAGGCCCCTACGAGCAGTACTTC	CASSQTGTGPYEQYF
NA	few	TRBV9	TRBJ2-2	TGTGCCAGCAGCGGTGGGTACCCTAACACCGGGGAGCTGTTTTTT	CASSGGYPNTGELFF
NA	NA	TRBV29-1	TRBJ1-1	TGCAGCGTTTTCGCCGGGACGGTGAACACTGAAGCTTTCTTT	CSVFAGTVNTEAFF
TRBD2	few	TRBV4-1	TRBJ2-1	TGCGCCAGCAGCCAACCAAGACTAGCCTCCTACAATGAGCAGTTCTTC	CASSQPRLASYNEQFF
NA	few	TRBV29-1	TRBJ1-1	TGCAGCGTTGCGGGGGGACAGAACACTGAAGCTTTCTTT	CSVAGGQNTEAFF
NA	NA	TRBV4-1	TRBJ2-5	TGCGCCAGCAGCCAAGTGAGACTAAGGGAGACCCAGTACTTC	CASSQVRLRETQYF
NA	NA	TRBV9	TRBJ2-3	TGTGCCAGCAGTCACAACCGGGACCCCGGGGAGGTCGCAGATACGCAGTATTTT	CASSHNRDPGEVADTQYF
TRBD1	NA	TRBV27	TRBJ1-2	TGTGCCAGCAGACCCAACCCCGACAGGGGCTCGGGCTACACCTTC	CASRPNPDRGSGYTF
NA	NA	TRBV7-2	TRBJ2-7	TGTGCCAGCAGCGGAGGACTTACCTACGAGCAGTACTTC	CASSGGLTYEQYF
TRBD1	few	TRBV29-1	TRBJ1-4	TGCAGCGTTGTTATACGACAGGGGGCTGAAAAACTGTTTTTT	CSVVIRQGAEKLFF
TRBD1	NA	TRBV30	TRBJ1-2	TGTGCCTGGACTGACAGGGGGCCCAACTATGGCTACACCTTC	CAWTDRGPNYGYTF
NA	few	TRBV7-8	TRBJ2-7	TGTGCCAGCAGCTTGGAGGGTTCGGACGAGCAGTACTTC	CASSLEGSDEQYF
NA	NA	TRBV2	TRBJ1-5	TGTGCCAGCAGTGGGTGGGGCAGGGACAATCAGCCCCAGCATTTT	CASSGWGRDNQPQHF
TRBD1	NA	TRBV7-6	TRBJ2-2	TGTGCCAGCAGCTTTCCGGGACAGGGACGGAACACCGGGGAGCTGTTTTTT	CASSFPGQGRNTGELFF
NA	NA	TRBV7-8	TRBJ2-7	TGTGCCAGCAGCCCAAAAATAGCTGAGTACGAGCAGTACTTC	CASSPKIAEYEQYF
NA	many	TRBV7-9	TRBJ2-6	TGTGCCAGCAGCTCGCCATTAGACGGGTCTGGGGCCAACGTCCTGACTTTC	CASSSPLDGSGANVLTF
NA	few	TRBV4-1	TRBJ2-2	TGCGCCAGCAGCCCCAGGGGACTGAACACCGGGGAGCTGTTTTTT	CASSPRGLNTGELFF
TRBD2	NA	TRBV4-1	TRBJ2-3	TGCGCCAGCAGCCACGAAGGTGGCGGGAGGGCCTTAGATACGCAGTATTTT	CASSHEGGGRALDTQYF
NA	once	TRBV27	TRBJ1-1	TGTGCCAGCAGTATTGGCCCCCTGACAGAAGCTTTCTTT	CASSIGPLTEAFF
NA	NA	TRBV4-1	TRBJ1-5	TGCGCCAGCAGCCCACAGGGTTGGGTGAGCAATCAGCCCCAGCATTTT	CASSPQGWVSNQPQHF
NA	few	TRBV19	TRBJ2-7	TGTGCCAGTAGCCCCATGGGGAAACAGACCTACGAGCAGTACTTC	CASSPMGKQTYEQYF
NA	NA	TRBV2	TRBJ1-5	TGTGCCAGCAGTGAAGCGGTTCTACCGGCCAGCAATCAGCCCCAGCATTTT	CASSEAVLPASNQPQHF
NA	NA	TRBV9	TRBJ1-2	TGTGCCAGCAGCGACGGAGGGTATGGCTACACCTTC	CASSDGGYGYTF
TRBD1	once	TRBV30	TRBJ2-5	TGTGCCTGGAGTGTAGCCCTCCCGAGCCGCCCCGGGACAGGTCGGGAGACCCAGTACTTC	CAWSVALPSRPGTGRETQYF
NA	few	TRBV28	TRBJ2-3	TGTGCCAGCAGGACAGGAGTCGGCACAGATACGCAGTATTTT	CASRTGVGTDTQYF
NA	NA	TRBV4-1	TRBJ2-3	TGCGCCAGCAGCCAAGCCTACCGGATGACTAGCACAGATACGCAGTATTTT	CASSQAYRMTSTDTQYF
NA	NA	TRBV4-1	TRBJ2-3	TGCGCCAGCAGCCAAGCACAGGCCCGGACCACAGATACGCAGTATTTT	CASSQAQARTTDTQYF
NA	NA	TRBV15	TRBJ2-5	TGTGCCACCAGCAGAGATAGTCCGAGGACTCAAGAGACCCAGTACTTC	CATSRDSPRTQETQYF
TRBD1	few	TRBV10-3	TRBJ1-1	TGTGCCATCAGTGACCCGAACGGACAGGGGGCCACTTTGGCTTTCTTT	CAISDPNGQGATLAFF
TRBD2	few	TRBV5-1	TRBJ2-7	TGCGCCAGCAGCTTGCCCCCAAGGGCGGGAGGATCTTACGAGCAGTACTTC	CASSLPPRAGGSYEQYF
TRBD1	many	TRBV6-1	TRBJ2-5	TGTGCCAGCAGGCGACAGGGGGCTTGGGAGACCCAGTACTTC	CASRRQGAWETQYF
TRBD2	NA	TRBV4-1	TRBJ2-7	TGCGCCAGCAGCCTTCGGACTAGCTCCTACGAGCAGTACTTC	CASSLRTSSYEQYF